What follows describes a single T cell receptor (beta chain). This record belongs to a study of blood T cell repertoires in COVID-19. Generated by immunoSEQ multiplex PCR, the TCRdb table keeps only in-frame clones and is missing some. The sample has about 270,000 clones; around nine tenths are singletons. CDR3 length: 16 residues. The V and J ends lost 4 bases and 4 bases, in that order; junction bases with no gene match: 9. CDR1 SGHNT and CDR2 YYREEE come from the germline V gene (reference sequence). The genes are TRBV5-4 and TRBJ1-1; TRBD1 aligns across 11 bases. Sequenced: PBMCs or T cells enriched from blood (not recorded which). The TCR comes from a woman aged 18 to 35 who had recovered from COVID-19. The CDR3 DNA reads TGTGCCAGCAGCCCGGGGACAGGGGGAATACCCACTGAAGCTTTCTTT. As protein: CASSPGTGGIPTEAFF.